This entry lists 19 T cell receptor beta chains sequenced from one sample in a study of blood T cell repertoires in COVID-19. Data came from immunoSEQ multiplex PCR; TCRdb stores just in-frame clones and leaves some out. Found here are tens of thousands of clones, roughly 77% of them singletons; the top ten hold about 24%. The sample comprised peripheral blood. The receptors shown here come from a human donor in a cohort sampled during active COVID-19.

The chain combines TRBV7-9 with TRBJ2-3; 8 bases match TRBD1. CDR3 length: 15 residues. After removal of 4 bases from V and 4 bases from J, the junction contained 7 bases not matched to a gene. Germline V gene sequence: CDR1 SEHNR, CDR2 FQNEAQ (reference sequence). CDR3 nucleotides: TGTGCCAGCAGCTCACCACCGGACAGGGCAGATACGCAGTATTTT. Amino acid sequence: CASSSPPDRADTQYF.

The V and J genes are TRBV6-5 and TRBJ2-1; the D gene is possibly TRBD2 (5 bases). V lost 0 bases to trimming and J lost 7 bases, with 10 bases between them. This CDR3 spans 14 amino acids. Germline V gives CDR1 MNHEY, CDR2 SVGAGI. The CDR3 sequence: CASSYSNGLNEQFF. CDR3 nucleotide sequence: TGTGCCAGCAGTTACTCAAACGGACTTAATGAGCAGTTCTTC.

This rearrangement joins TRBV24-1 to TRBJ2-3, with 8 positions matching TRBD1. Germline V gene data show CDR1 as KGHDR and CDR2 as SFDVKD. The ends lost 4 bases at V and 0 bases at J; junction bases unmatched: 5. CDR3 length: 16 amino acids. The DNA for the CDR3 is TGTGCCACCAGTGACAATGGACAGGGAAGCACAGATACGCAGTATTTT. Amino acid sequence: CATSDNGQGSTDTQYF.

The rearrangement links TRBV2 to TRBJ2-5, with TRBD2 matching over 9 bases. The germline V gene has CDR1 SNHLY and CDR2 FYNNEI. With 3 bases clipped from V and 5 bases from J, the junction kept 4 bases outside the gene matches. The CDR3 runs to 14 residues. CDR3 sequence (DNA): TGTGCCAGCAGTGAGACTAGCGGCCCGGAGACCCAGTACTTC. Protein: CASSETSGPETQYF.

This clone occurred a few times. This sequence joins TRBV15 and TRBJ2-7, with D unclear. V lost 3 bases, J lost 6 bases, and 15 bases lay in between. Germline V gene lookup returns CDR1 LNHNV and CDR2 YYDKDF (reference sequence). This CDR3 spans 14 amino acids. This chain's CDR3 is CATSRAPLLSEQYF. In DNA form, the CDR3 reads TGTGCCACCAGCAGGGCCCCTTTGTTAAGCGAGCAGTACTTC.

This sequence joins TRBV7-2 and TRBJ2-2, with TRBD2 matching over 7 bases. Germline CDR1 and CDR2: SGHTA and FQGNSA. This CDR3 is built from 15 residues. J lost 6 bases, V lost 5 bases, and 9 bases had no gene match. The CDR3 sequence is CASSPREGRAGELFF. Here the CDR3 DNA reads TGTGCCAGCAGCCCCAGGGAGGGGAGGGCCGGGGAGCTGTTTTTT.

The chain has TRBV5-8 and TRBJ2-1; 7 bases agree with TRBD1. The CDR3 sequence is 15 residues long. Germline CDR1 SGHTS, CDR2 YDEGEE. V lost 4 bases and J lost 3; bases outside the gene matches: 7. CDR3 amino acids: CASSHGTALYNEQFF. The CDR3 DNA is TGTGCCAGCAGCCACGGGACAGCGCTCTACAATGAGCAGTTCTTC. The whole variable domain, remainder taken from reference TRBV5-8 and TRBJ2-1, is EAGVTQSPTHLIKTRGQQATLRCSPISGHTSVYWYQQALGLGLQFLLWYDEGEERNRGNFPPRFSGRQFPNYSSELNVNALELEDSALYLCASSHGTALYNEQFFGPGTRLTVL.

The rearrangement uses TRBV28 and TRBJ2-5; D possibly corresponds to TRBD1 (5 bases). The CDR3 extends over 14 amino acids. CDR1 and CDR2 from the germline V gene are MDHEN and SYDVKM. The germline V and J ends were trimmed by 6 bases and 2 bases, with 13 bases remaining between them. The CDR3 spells CASSLTDSQETQYF. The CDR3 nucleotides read TGTGCCAGCAGCCTAACCGACAGTCAAGAGACCCAGTACTTC. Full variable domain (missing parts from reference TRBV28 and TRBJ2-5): DVKVTQSSRYLVKRTGEKVFLECVQDMDHENMFWYRQDPGLGLRLIYFSYDVKMKEKGDIPEGYSVSREKKERFSLILESASTNQTSMYLCASSLTDSQETQYFGPGTRLLVL.

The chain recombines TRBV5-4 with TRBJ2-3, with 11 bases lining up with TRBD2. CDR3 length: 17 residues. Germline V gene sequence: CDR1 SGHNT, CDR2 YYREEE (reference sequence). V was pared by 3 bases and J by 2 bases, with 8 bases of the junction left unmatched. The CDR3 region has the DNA TGTGCCAGCAGCTCGATCATAGCGGGAGGGATCACAGATACGCAGTATTTT. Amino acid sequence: CASSSIIAGGITDTQYF. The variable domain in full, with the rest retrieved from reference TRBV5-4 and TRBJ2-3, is ETGVTQSPTHLIKTRGQQVTLRCSSQSGHNTVSWYQQALGQGPQFIFQYYREEENGRGNFPPRFSGLQFPNYSSELNVNALELDDSALYLCASSSIIAGGITDTQYFGPGTRLTVL.

The CDR3 reads CASSFGRGSYNEQFF. The CDR3 coding sequence is TGCGCCAGCAGCTTTGGCCGGGGTTCCTACAATGAGCAGTTCTTC. The chain links TRBV5-1 to TRBJ2-1, with a possible D match to TRBD2 (5 bases). The CDR3 totals 15 residues. The germline CDR1 and CDR2 sequences are SGHRS and YFSETQ. With 2 bases removed from V and 1 base from J, the gap between germline ends came to 10 bases.

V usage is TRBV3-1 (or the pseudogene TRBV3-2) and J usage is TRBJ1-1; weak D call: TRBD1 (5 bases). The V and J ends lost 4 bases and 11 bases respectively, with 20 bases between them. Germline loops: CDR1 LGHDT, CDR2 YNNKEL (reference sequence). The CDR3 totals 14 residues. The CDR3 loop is CASSPSGSGGEAFF. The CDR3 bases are TGTGCCAGCAGCCCCTCCGGGAGCGGGGGAGAGGCTTTCTTT.

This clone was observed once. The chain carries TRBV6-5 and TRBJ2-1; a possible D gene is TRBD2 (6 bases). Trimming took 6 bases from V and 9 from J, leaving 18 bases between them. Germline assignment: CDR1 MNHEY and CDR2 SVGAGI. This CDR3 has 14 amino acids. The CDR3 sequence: CASRRKRNGGEQFF. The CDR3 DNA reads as TGTGCCAGCAGAAGAAAGCGGAACGGGGGTGAGCAGTTCTTC.

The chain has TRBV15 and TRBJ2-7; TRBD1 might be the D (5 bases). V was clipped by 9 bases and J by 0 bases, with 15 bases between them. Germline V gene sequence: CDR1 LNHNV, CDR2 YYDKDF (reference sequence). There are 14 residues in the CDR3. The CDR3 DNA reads TGTGCCACTACGCAAGGACATGGCTCCTACGAGCAGTACTTC. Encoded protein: CATTQGHGSYEQYF.

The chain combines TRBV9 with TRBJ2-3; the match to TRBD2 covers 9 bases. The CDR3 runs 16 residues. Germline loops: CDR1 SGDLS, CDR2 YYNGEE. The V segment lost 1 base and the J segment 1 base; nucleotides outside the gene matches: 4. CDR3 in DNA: TGTGCCAGCAGCGTACTAGCGGGAATTGGCACAGATACGCAGTATTTT. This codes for CASSVLAGIGTDTQYF.

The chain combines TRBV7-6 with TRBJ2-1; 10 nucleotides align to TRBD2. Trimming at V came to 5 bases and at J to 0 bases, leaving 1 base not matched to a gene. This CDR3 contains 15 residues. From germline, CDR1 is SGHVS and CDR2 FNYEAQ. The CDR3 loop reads CASSPSGSSYNEQFF. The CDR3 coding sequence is TGTGCCAGCAGCCCTAGCGGGAGCTCCTACAATGAGCAGTTCTTC.

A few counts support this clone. Here the CDR3 reads CASSIAPFPEQFF. Here the CDR3 DNA reads TGTGCCAGTAGTATAGCTCCGTTTCCTGAGCAGTTCTTC. The chain is built from TRBV19 and TRBJ2-1; D unclear. This CDR3 contains 13 residues. The ends were cut back, 1 base at V and 9 bases at J, with 10 bases in the middle. Germline values: CDR1 LNHDA, CDR2 SQIVND (reference sequence). Variable domain in full (rest from reference TRBV19 and TRBJ2-1): DGGITQSPKYLFRKEGQNVTLSCEQNLNHDAMYWYRQDPGQGLRLIYYSQIVNDFQKGDIAEGYSVSREKKESFPLTVTSAQKNPTAFYLCASSIAPFPEQFFGPGTRLTVL.

CDR3 nucleotides: TGTGCCAGCAGCTTCGGGTCGGGACAGGCGGTCACCGGGGAGCTGTTTTTT. This sequence encodes CASSFGSGQAVTGELFF. The chain uses TRBV5-4 and TRBJ2-2; 8 nucleotides match TRBD1. Germline-derived CDR1 and CDR2 are SGHNT and YYREEE (reference sequence). V gave up 2 bases and J gave up 4 bases; unmatched junction bases: 10. The CDR3 is 17 residues long.

CDR3 nucleotide sequence: TGTGCCAGCAGCCAAGGCGGCAGCCTCCCTGAAGCTTTCTTT. Translation: CASSQGGSLPEAFF. V and J are TRBV5-6 and TRBJ1-1; no clear D gene. Between the trimmed V and J ends, which lost 4 bases and 6 bases, there was a span of 16 bases. The CDR3 consists of 14 residues. CDR1 is SGHDT, CDR2 YYEEEE, per germline.

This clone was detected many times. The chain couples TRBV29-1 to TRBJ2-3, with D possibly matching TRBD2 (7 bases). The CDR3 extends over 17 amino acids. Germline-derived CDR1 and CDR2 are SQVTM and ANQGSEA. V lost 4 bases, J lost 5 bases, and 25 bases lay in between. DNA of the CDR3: TGCAGCGTTGTTCGGGGGGCGACAGCTTTTGACGGAGATACGCAGTATTTT. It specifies CSVVRGATAFDGDTQYF.